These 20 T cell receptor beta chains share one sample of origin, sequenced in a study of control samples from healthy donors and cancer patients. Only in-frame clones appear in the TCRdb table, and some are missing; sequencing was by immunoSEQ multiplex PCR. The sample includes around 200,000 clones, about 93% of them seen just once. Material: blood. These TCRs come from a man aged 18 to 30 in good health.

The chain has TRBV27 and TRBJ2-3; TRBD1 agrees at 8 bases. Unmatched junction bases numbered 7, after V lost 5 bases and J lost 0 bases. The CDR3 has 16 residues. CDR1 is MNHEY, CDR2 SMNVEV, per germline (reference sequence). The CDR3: CASSDRTGYSTDTQYF. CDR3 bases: TGTGCCAGCAGTGACCGGACAGGGTATAGCACAGATACGCAGTATTTT.

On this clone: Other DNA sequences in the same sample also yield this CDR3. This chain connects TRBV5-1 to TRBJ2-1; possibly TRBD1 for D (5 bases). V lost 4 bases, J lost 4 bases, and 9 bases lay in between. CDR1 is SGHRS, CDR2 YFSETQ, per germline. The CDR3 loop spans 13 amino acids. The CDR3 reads CASSPRQYNEQFF. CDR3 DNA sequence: TGCGCCAGCAGCCCCCGACAGTACAATGAGCAGTTCTTC.

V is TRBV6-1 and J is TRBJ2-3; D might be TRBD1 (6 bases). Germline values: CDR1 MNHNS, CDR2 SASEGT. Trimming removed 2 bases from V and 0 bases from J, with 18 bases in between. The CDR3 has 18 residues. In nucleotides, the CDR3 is TGTGCCAGCAGTGAAAATCCCACCGGGACACTAAGCACAGATACGCAGTATTTT. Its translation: CASSENPTGTLSTDTQYF.

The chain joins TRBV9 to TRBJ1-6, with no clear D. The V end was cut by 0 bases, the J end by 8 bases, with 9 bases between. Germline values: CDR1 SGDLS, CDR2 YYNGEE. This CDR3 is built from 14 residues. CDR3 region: CASSVEGPDSPLHF. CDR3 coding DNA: TGTGCCAGCAGCGTAGAAGGCCCTGATTCACCCCTCCACTTT.

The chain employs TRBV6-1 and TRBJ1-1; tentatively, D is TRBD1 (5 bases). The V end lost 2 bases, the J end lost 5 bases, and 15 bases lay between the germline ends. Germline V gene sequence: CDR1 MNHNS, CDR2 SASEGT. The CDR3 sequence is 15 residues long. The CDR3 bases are TGTGCCAGCAGTGAAATCGGGACCTTGGGGACTGAAGCTTTCTTT. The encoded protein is CASSEIGTLGTEAFF.

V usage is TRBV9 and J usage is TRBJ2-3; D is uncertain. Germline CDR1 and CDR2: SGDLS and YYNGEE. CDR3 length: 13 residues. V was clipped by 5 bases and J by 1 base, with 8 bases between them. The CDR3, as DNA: TGTGCCAGCAGTGGGCCAGGCACAGATACGCAGTATTTT. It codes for CASSGPGTDTQYF. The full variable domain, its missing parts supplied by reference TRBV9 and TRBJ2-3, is DSGVTQTPKHLITATGQRVTLRCSPRSGDLSVYWYQQSLDQGLQFLIQYYNGEERAKGNILERFSAQQFPDLHSELNLSSLELGDSALYFCASSGPGTDTQYFGPGTRLTVL.

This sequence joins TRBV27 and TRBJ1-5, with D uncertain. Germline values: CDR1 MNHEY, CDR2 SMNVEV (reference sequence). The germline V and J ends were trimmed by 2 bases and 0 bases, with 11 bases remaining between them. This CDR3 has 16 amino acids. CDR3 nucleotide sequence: TGTGCCAGCAGTTTAGAGGGCCCATTTAGCAATCAGCCCCAGCATTTT. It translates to CASSLEGPFSNQPQHF.

The CDR3 sequence: CASSRVGRDDEQFF. Written as DNA, the CDR3 is TGTGCCAGCAGCAGGGTTGGCAGGGACGATGAGCAGTTCTTC. The V call is TRBV14, the J call TRBJ2-1, with D possibly called TRBD1 or TRBD2 (5 bases each). Germline CDR1 SGHDN, CDR2 FVKESK. CDR3 length equals 14 residues. V lost 5 bases and J 8 bases, leaving 16 bases between the germline ends. The variable domain in full, with the rest retrieved from reference TRBV14 and TRBJ2-1, is EAGVTQFPSHSVIEKGQTVTLRCDPISGHDNLYWYRRVMGKEIKFLLHFVKESKQDESGMPNNRFLAERTGGTYSTLKVQPAELEDSGVYFCASSRVGRDDEQFFGPGTRLTVL.

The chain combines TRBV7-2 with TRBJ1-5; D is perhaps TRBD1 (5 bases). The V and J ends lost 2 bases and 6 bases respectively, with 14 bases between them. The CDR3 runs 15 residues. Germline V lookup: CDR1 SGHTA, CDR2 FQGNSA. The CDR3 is CASSLWTQVGQPQHF. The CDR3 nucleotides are TGTGCCAGCAGCTTATGGACACAAGTAGGTCAGCCCCAGCATTTT.

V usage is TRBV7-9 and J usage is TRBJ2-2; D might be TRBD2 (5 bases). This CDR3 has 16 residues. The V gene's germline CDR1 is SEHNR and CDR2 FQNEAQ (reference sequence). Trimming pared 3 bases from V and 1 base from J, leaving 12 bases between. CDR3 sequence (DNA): TGTGCCAGCAGCTTGCGGGCAGGCCAGAACACCGGGGAGCTGTTTTTT. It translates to CASSLRAGQNTGELFF.

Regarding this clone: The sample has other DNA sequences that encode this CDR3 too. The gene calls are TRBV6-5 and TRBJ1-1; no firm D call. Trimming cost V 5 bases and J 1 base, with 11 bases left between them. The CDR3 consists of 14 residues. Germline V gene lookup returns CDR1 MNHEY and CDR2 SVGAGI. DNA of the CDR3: TGTGCCAGCAGTCCCCGTGGAGGGAACACTGAAGCTTTCTTT. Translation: CASSPRGGNTEAFF.

The CDR3 loop reads CASSQDPSGTNREKLFF. In DNA form, the CDR3 reads TGCGCCAGCAGCCAAGATCCCTCCGGGACAAATCGAGAAAAACTGTTTTTT. The chain employs TRBV4-1 and TRBJ1-4, with D perhaps TRBD1 (6 bases). CDR3 size: 17 residues. Trimming shortened V by 0 bases and J by 8 bases, and 19 bases separated the two germline ends. The germline V gene has CDR1 MGHRA and CDR2 YSYEKL.

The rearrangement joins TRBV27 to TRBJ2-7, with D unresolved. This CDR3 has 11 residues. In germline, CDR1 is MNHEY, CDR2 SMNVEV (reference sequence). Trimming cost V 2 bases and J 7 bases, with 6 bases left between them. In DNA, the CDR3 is TGTGCCAGCAGTTTAGGGTCAGAGCAGTACTTC. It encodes CASSLGSEQYF.

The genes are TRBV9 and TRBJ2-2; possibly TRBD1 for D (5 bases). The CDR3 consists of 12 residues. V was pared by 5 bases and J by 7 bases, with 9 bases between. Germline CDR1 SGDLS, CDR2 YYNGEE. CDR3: CASRGPSGELFF. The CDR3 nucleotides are TGTGCCAGCAGGGGGCCTAGCGGGGAGCTGTTTTTT.

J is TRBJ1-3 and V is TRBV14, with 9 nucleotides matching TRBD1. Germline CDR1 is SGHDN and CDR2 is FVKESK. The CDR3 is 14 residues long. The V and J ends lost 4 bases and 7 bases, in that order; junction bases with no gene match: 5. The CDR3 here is CASSLGTGWNTIYF. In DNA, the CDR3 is TGTGCCAGCAGCCTTGGGACAGGGTGGAACACCATATATTTT.

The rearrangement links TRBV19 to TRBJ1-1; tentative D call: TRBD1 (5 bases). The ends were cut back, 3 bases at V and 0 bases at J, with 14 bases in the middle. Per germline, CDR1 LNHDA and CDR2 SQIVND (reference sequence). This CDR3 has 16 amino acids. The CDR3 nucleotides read TGTGCCAGTAGTATTGGAAGGATACAGGTGAACACTGAAGCTTTCTTT. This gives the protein CASSIGRIQVNTEAFF. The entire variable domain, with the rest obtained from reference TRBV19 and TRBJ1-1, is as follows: DGGITQSPKYLFRKEGQNVTLSCEQNLNHDAMYWYRQDPGQGLRLIYYSQIVNDFQKGDIAEGYSVSREKKESFPLTVTSAQKNPTAFYLCASSIGRIQVNTEAFFGQGTRLTVV.

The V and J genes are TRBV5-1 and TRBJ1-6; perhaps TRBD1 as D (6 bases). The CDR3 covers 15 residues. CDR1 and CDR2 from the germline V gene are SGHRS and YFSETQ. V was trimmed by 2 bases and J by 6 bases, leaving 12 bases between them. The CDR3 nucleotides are TGCGCCAGCAGCTTTACAGGGCTCGGTAATTCACCCCTCCACTTT. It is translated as CASSFTGLGNSPLHF.

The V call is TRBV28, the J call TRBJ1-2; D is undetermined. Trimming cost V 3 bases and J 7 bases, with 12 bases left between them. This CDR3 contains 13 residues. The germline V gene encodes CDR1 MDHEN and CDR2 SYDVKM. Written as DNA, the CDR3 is TGTGCCAGCAGTTTGAGCACAGATTCTGGCTACACCTTC. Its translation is CASSLSTDSGYTF.

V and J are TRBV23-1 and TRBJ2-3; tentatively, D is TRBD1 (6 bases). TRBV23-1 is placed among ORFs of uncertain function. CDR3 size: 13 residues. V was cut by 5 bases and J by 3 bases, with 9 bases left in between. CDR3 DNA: TGCGCCAGCAGTATCCAGGGGACAGATACGCAGTATTTT. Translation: CASSIQGTDTQYF.

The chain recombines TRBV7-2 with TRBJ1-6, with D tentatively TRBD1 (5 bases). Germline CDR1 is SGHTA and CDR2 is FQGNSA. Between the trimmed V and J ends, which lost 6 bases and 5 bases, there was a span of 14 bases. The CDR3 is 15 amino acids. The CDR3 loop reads CASRQTGGHNSPLHF. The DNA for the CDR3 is TGTGCCAGCAGGCAGACCGGGGGACATAATTCACCCCTCCACTTT.